This T cell receptor (beta chain) emerged from a study of identical twins. TCRdb re-called the 5' RACE reads with MiXCR, one entry per CDR3 protein. The sample gives about 520,000 distinct CDR3 sequences, 22% of which show up once; 0.75% to 0.95% is in the top ten. CDR1 is LNHDA and CDR2 is SQIVND in the germline V gene (reference sequence). Trimming stripped 7 bases from V and 6 bases from J, with 19 bases between. This CDR3 region has 16 residues. These same data were also listed under a study on T cells expressing NK-cell markers.

The TCR originated in a woman between 18 and 29 years old in good health. This rearrangement joins TRBV19 to TRBJ1-6; maybe TRBD1 (6 bases). Input material: CD4+ T cells sorted from blood. The CDR3 DNA sequence: TGTGCCAGTAATGGACAGTCTTCGGTTTTTAATTCACCCCTCCACTTT. This translates into CASNGQSSVFNSPLHF.